This paragraph covers one T cell receptor (beta chain) sequence. Its antigen is still unknown. This CDR3 region has 14 residues. With 5 bases removed from V and 4 bases from J, the gap between germline ends came to 12 bases. Germline CDR1 is SEHNR and CDR2 is FQNEAQ (reference sequence). The repertoire was sequenced with immunoSEQ multiplex PCR; TCRdb's copy has only in-frame clones and lacks some. The sample has under 30,000 clones; more than 80% are singletons. These data come from a study of lymphopenia after photon versus proton radiotherapy. Study conclusions and caveats: Oligoclonal CD8+ Temra expansion after nadir drove photon patients' diversity drop. Relative stability marked proton patients; photon patients lost diversity and naive cells.

V is TRBV7-9 and J is TRBJ1-5; tentatively, D is TRBD1 (5 bases). The source was peripheral blood, collected from a patient treated with photon-based radiotherapy. The receptor was isolated from a man aged 35-49 years with gastric cancer. The CDR3 DNA reads TGTGCCAGCAGCCCGGGGGGGACGAATCAGCCCCAGCATTTT. Translation gives CASSPGGTNQPQHF.